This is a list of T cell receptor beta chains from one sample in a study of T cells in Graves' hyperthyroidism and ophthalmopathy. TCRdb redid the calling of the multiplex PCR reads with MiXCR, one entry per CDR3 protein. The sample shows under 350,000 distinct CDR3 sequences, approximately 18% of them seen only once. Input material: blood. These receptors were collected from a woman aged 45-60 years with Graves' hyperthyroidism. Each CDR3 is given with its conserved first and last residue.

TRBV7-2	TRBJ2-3	CASSPGGTGTTDTQYF
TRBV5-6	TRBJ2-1	CASSSGEFGSYNEQFF
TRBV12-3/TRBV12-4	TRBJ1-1	CASSFAGGSGEAFF
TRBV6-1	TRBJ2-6	CASMRLAGDSGANVLTF
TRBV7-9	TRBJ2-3	CASSATFSTDTQYF
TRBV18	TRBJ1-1	CASSPPDSSTEAFF
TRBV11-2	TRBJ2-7	CASSLGLDYEQYF
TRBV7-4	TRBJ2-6	CASSAKGAGANVLTF
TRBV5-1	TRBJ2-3	CASSQEEREGHAQYF
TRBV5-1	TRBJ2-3	CASSYPAADTQYF
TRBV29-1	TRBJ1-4	CSATGTGWWNEKLFF
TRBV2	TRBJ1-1	CASSSQGGLSTEAFF
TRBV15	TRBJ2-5	CATSRGDTSGGAEETQYF
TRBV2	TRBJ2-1	CASSEGLGSYNEQFF
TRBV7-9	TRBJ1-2	CASSSSGVTGVLGYTF
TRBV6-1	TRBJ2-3	CASSDGTGTDTQYF
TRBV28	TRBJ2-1	CASGETGSSYNEQFF
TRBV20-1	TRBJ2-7	CSAEGLANEQYF
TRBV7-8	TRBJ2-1	CASSLGGIWSGRTYNEQFF
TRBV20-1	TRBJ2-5	CSAAGTGTETQYF
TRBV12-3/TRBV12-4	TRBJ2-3	CASSLEDGGLEDTQYF
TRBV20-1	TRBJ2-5	CSARDQQGGETQYF
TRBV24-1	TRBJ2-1	CATSDAGVSYNEQFF
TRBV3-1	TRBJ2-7	CASSRPPLEQYF
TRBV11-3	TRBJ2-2	CASSLEPGGPFGELFF
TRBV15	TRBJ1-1	CATRGGLNTEAFF
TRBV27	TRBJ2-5	CASSFGGGETQYF
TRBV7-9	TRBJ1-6	CASSLGQATSPLHF
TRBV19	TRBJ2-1	CASSPSGGPPSPYNEQFF
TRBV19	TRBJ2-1	CASSVDRLVANEQFF
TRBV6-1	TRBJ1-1	CASSPRSPGTGEAFF
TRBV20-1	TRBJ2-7	CSAVLDTSGRSEQYF
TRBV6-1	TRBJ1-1	CASSSLGGLAFF
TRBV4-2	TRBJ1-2	CASSQGPGQGLYGYTF
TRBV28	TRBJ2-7	CASTPPALTYEQYF
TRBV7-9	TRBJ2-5	CASSNGGTGTLYF
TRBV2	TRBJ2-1	CASSEAGASVSSYNEQFF
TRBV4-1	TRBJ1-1	CASSRPNEWGRAFF
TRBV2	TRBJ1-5	CASTGQGGNQPQHF
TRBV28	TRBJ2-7	CASSLQGREQYF
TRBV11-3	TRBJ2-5	CASSLGAGSETQYF
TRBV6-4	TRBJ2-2	CASSSPQGIMNTGELFF
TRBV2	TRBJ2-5	CASRDRGLVTQYF
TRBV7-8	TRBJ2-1	CASSLSGTLTAGEQFF
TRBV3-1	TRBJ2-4	CASSPGDGWKNIQYF
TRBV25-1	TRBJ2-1	CASSEYTGLYNEQFF
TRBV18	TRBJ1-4	CASSRFSTGENEKLFF
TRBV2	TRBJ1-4	CAGTGAANEKLFF
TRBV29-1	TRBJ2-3	CSVPGRPDRDTQYF
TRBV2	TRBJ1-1	CASSAPMNTEAFF
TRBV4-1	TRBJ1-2	CASSQDIGMGGHYYGYTF
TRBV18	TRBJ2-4	CASSLTRADLNIQYF
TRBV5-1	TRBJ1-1	CASSLEGTEAFF
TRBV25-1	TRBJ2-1	CASSPPAALEQFF
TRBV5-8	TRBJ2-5	CASNDRGGGETQYF